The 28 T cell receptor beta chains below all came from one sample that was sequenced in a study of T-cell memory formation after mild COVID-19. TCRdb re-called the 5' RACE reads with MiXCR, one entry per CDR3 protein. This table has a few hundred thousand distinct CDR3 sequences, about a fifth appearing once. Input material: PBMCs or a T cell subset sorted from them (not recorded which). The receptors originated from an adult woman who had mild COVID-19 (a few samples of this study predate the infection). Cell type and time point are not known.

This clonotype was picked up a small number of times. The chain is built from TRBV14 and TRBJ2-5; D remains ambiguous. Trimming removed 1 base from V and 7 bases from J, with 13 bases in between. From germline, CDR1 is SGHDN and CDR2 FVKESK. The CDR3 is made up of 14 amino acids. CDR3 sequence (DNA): TGTGCCAGCAGCCAAGGGGCCGTCCCAGGGACCCAGTACTTC. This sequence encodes CASSQGAVPGTQYF.

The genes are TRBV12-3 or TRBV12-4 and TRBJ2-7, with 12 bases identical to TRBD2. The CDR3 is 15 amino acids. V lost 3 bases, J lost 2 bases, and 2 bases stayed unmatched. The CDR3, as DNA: TGTGCCAGCAGTTTGCGACTAGCGGGGGCCTACGAGCAGTACTTC. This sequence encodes CASSLRLAGAYEQYF.

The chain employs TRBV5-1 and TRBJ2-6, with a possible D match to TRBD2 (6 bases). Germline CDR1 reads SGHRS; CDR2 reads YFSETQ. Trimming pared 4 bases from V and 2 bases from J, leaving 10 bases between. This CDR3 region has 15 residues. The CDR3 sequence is CASSGGITGANVLTF. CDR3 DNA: TGCGCCAGCAGCGGCGGGATCACTGGGGCCAACGTCCTGACTTTC. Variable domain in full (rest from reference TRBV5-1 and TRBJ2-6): KAGVTQTPRYLIKTRGQQVTLSCSPISGHRSVSWYQQTPGQGLQFLFEYFSETQRNKGNFPGRFSGRQFSNSRSEMNVSTLELGDSALYLCASSGGITGANVLTFGAGSRLTVL.

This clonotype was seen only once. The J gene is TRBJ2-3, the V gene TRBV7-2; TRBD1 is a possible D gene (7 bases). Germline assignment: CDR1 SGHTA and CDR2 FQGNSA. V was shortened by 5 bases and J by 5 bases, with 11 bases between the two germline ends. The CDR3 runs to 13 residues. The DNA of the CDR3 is TGTGCCAGCAGCGACCAGGGGGGAGATACGCAGTATTTT. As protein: CASSDQGGDTQYF.

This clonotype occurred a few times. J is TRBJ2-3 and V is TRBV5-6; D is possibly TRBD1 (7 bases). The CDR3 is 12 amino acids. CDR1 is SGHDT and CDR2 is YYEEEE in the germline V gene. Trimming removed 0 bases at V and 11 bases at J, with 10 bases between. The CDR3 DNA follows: TGTGCCAGCAGCTTGGTTCAGGGGGGGCAGTATTTT. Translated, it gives CASSLVQGGQYF. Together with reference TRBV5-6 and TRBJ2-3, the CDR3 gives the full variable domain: DAGVTQSPTHLIKTRGQQVTLRCSPKSGHDTVSWYQQALGQGPQFIFQYYEEEERQRGNFPDRFSGHQFPNYSSELNVNALLLGDSALYLCASSLVQGGQYFGPGTRLTVL.

The DNA for the CDR3 is TGTGCCAGCAGTGACCGGGACAGGGACACCGGGGAGCTGTTTTTT. It yields the protein CASSDRDRDTGELFF. The J gene is TRBJ2-2, the V gene TRBV25-1, with TRBD1 identical over 9 bases. The germline V gene has CDR1 MGHDK and CDR2 SYGVNS. The V and J ends lost 3 bases and 3 bases, in that order; junction bases with no gene match: 2. The CDR3 consists of 15 residues.

The CDR3 loop is CAWSRQSGNQPQHF. In DNA, the CDR3 is TGTGCCTGGAGTAGGCAGAGTGGCAATCAGCCCCAGCATTTT. The rearrangement uses TRBV30 and TRBJ1-5; no firm D call. Trimming took 2 bases from V and 2 from J, leaving 10 bases between them. The CDR3 length is 14 residues. Germline V lookup: CDR1 GTSNPN, CDR2 SVGIG (reference sequence).

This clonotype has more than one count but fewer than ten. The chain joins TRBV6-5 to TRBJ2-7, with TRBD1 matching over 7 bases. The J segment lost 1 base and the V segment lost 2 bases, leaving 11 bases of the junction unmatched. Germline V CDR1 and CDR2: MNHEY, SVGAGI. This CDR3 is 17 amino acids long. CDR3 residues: CASSYLNPGQRSYEQYF. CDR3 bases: TGTGCCAGCAGTTACCTCAATCCGGGACAGAGATCCTACGAGCAGTACTTC.

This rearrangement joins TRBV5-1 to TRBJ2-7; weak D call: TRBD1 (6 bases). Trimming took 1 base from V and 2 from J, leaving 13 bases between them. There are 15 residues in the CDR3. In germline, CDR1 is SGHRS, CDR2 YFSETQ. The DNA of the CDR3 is TGCGCCAGCAGCTTGTCAGGGGTGGGGACCTACGAGCAGTACTTC. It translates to CASSLSGVGTYEQYF.

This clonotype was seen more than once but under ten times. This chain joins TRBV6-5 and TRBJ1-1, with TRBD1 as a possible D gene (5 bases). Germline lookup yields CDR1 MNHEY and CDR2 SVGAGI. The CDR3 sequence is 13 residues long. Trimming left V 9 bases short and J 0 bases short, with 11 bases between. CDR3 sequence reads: CASGKGVNTEAFF. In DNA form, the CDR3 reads TGTGCCAGTGGAAAAGGGGTGAACACTGAAGCTTTCTTT.

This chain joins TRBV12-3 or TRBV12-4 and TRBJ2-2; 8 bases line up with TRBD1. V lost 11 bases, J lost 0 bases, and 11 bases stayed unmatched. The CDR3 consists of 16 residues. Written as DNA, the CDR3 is TGTGCCGTCTCGACAGGGGCGCGAGCGAACACCGGGGAGCTGTTTTTT. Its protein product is CAVSTGARANTGELFF.

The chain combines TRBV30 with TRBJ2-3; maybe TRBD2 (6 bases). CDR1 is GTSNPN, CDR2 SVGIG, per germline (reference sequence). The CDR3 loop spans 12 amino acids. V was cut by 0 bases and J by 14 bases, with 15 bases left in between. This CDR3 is CAWSVCREWSYF. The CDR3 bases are TGTGCCTGGAGTGTTTGCCGGGAGTGGTCGTATTTT.

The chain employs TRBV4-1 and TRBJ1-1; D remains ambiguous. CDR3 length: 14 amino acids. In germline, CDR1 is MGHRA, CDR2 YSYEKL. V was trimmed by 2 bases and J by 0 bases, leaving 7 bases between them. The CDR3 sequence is CASSQPLMNTEAFF. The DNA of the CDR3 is TGCGCCAGCAGCCAACCCCTCATGAACACTGAAGCTTTCTTT.

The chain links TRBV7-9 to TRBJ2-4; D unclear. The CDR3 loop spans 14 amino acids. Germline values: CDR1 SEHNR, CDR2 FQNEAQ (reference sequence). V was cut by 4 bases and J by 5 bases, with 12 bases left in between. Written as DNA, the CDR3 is TGTGCCAGCAGCTCAGGATTTTACGAAAACATTCAGTACTTC. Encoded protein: CASSSGFYENIQYF.

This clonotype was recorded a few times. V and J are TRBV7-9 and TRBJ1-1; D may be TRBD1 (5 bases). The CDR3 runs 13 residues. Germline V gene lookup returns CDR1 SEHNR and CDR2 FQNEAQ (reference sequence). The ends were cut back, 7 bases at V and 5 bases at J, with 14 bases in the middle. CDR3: CASTTGGYTEAFF. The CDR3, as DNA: TGTGCCAGCACCACGGGGGGTTATACTGAAGCTTTCTTT.

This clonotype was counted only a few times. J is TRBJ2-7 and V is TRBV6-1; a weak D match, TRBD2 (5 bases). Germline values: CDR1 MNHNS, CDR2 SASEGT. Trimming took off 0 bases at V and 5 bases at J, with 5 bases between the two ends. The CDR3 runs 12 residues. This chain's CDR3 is CASSEAGDEQYF. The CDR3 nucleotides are TGTGCCAGCAGTGAAGCCGGGGACGAGCAGTACTTC.

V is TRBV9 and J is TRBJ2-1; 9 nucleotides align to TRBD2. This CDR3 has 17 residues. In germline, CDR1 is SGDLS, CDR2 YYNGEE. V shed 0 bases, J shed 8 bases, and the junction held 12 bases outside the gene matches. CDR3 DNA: TGTGCCAGCAGCGTAGCCCCAAGCGGGGGGACGGCGGATGAGCAGTTCTTC. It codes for CASSVAPSGGTADEQFF.

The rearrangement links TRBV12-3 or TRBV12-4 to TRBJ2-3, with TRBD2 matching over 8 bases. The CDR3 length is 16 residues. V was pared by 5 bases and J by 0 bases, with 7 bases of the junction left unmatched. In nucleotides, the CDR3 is TGTGCCAGCAGTCCGGGGGGGGATGCTAGCACAGATACGCAGTATTTT. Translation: CASSPGGDASTDTQYF.

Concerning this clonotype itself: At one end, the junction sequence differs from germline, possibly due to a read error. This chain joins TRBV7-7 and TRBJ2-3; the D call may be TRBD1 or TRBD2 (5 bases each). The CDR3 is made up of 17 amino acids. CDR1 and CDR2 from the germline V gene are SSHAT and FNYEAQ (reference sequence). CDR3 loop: CASSPLGATRSTDTQYF. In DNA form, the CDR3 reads TGTGCTAGCAGCCCCCTCGGGGCCACCCGGAGCACAGATACGCAGTATTTT.

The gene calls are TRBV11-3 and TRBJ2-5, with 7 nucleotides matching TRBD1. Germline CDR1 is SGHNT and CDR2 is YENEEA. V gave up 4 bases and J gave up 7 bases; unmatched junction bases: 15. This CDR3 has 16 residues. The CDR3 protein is CASSSRDRPIGGTQYF. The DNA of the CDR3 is TGTGCCAGCAGCTCCAGGGACAGACCCATAGGAGGGACCCAGTACTTC. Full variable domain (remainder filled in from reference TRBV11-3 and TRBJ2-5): EAGVVQSPRYKIIEKKQPVAFWCNPISGHNTLYWYLQNLGQGPELLIRYENEEAVDDSQLPKDRFSAERLKGVDSTLKIQPAELGDSAVYLCASSSRDRPIGGTQYFGPGTRLLVL.

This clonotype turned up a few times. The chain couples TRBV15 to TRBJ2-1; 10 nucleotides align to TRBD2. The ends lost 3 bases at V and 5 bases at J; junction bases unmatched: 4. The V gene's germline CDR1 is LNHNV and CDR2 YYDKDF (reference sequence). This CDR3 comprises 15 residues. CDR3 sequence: CATSRRSGGDNEQFF. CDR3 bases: TGTGCCACCAGCAGGCGAAGCGGGGGGGACAATGAGCAGTTCTTC.

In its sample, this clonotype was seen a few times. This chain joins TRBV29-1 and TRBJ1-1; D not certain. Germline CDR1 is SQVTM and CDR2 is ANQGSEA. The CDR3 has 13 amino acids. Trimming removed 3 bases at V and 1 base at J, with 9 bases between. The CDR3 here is CSVDDARNTEAFF. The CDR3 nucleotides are TGCAGCGTTGATGACGCACGGAACACTGAAGCTTTCTTT.

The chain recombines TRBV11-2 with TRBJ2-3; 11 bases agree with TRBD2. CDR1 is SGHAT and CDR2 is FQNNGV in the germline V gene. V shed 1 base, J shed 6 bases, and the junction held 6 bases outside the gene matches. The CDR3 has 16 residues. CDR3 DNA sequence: TGTGCCAGCAGCTTAGTTATAGCGGGAGGGGGCGATACGCAGTATTTT. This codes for CASSLVIAGGGDTQYF.

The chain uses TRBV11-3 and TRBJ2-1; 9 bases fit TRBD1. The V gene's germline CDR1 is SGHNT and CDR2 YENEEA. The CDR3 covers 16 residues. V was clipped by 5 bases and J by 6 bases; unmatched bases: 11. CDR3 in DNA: TGTGCCAGCAGCGTCTACGGGACAGGGTTACGCAATGAGCAGTTCTTC. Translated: CASSVYGTGLRNEQFF. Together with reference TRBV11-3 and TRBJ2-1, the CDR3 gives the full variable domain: EAGVVQSPRYKIIEKKQPVAFWCNPISGHNTLYWYLQNLGQGPELLIRYENEEAVDDSQLPKDRFSAERLKGVDSTLKIQPAELGDSAVYLCASSVYGTGLRNEQFFGPGTRLTVL.

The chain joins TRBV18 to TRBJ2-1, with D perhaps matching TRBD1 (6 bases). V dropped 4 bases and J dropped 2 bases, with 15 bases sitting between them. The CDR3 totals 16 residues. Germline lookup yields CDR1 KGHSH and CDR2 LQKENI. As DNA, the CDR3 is TGTGCCAGCTCACTAAACAGGGTAGGGCCCTACAATGAGCAGTTCTTC. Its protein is CASSLNRVGPYNEQFF.

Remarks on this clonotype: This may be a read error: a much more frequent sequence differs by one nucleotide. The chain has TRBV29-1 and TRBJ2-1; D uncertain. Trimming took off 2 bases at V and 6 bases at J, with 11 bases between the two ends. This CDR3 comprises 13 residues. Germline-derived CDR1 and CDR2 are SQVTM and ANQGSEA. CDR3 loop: CSVEPVKRNEQFF. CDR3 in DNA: TGCAGCGTTGAACCCGTCAAACGCAATGAGCAGTTCTTC.

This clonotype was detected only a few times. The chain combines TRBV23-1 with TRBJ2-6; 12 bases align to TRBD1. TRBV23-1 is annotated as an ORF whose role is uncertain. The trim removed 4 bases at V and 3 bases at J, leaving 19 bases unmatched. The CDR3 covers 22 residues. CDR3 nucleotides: TGCGCCAGCAGTCTTCCGGGACAGGGGGCCGGATTATCATCGTTTGGGGCCAACGTCCTGACTTTC. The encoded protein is CASSLPGQGAGLSSFGANVLTF.

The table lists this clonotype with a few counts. DNA of the CDR3: TGTGCCACCAGTGACATGCTGGACAGTAACAATGAGCAGTTCTTC. Its translation: CATSDMLDSNNEQFF. This chain links TRBV24-1 with TRBJ2-1; possible D gene TRBD1, 6 bases. The V gene lost 4 bases and the J gene lost 5 bases, with 14 bases spanning the gap. The CDR3 covers 15 residues. CDR1 and CDR2 from the germline V gene are KGHDR and SFDVKD.